This record looks at one TCR beta chain sequence and its context. These data come from a study of blood T cells in healthy people across ages. CDR1 is MRHNA and CDR2 is SNTAGT in the germline V gene. Trimming cost V 5 bases and J 5 bases; bases outside gene matches: 5. The CDR3 has 15 residues. Primers used in a second PCR of about 6 to 11 cycles were a sample-barcoded 5' primer and a J-beta primer mix. TCRdb processed the 5' RACE reads anew with MiXCR; each CDR3 protein has one entry. The table shows 750,000 to 950,000 distinct CDR3 sequences, with 40% to 65% occurring only once. The sequence was collected from an older man in good health. Sequencing was carried out using blood. The V gene is TRBV6-4, the J gene TRBJ2-1, with 11 bases that match TRBD2. The CDR3 bases are TGTGCCAGCAGTTTCCGGGGACTAGCGGACAATGAGCAGTTCTTC. This gives the protein CASSFRGLADNEQFF.